One sample yielded the 28 T cell receptor beta chains listed below, sequenced in a study of CD8 T cells in Susac syndrome. An amount of RNA that ranged from about 0.45 to 1 ug was reverse transcribed with random hexamers. TCRdb re-derived calls from the immunoSEQ multiplex PCR reads in MiXCR, one entry per CDR3 protein. The sample carries about 190,000 distinct CDR3 sequences, under 97% recorded once. Sequences were obtained from CD4+ T cells from PBMCs. The receptor source for this set is a human donor with Susac syndrome.

The chain employs TRBV27 and TRBJ2-3, with D unclear. CDR1 is MNHEY, CDR2 SMNVEV, per germline (reference sequence). V dropped 3 bases and J dropped 2 bases, with 9 bases sitting between them. This CDR3 comprises 14 residues. CDR3: CASSFRHPTDTQYF. As DNA, the CDR3 is TGTGCCAGCAGTTTCCGACACCCCACAGATACGCAGTATTTT.

The V gene is TRBV20-1, the J gene TRBJ2-1; 9 positions agree with TRBD1. The J segment lost 6 bases and the V segment lost 6 bases, leaving 3 bases of the junction unmatched. Looked up from germline, CDR1 is DFQATT and CDR2 is SNEGSKA (reference sequence). The CDR3 consists of 12 residues. The CDR3 is CSAGDRVNEQFF. The CDR3, as DNA: TGCAGTGCAGGGGACAGGGTCAATGAGCAGTTCTTC.

The chain couples TRBV15 to TRBJ2-3, with D possibly called TRBD1 or TRBD2 (6 bases each). CDR1 is LNHNV, CDR2 YYDKDF, per germline (reference sequence). The germline V and J ends were trimmed by 3 bases and 11 bases, with 9 bases remaining between them. The CDR3 spans 11 residues. The CDR3 reads CATSREGGQYF. The CDR3 bases are TGTGCCACCAGCAGGGAGGGGGGGCAGTATTTT.

The chain carries TRBV5-1 and TRBJ2-7, with 8 bases fitting TRBD1. V gave up 4 bases and J gave up 7 bases; unmatched junction bases: 7. The CDR3 sequence is 13 residues long. Germline V gene lookup returns CDR1 SGHRS and CDR2 YFSETQ. The CDR3 is CASSKDRGWEQYF. The CDR3 region has the DNA TGCGCCAGCAGCAAAGACAGGGGTTGGGAGCAGTACTTC. Together with reference TRBV5-1 and TRBJ2-7, the CDR3 gives the full variable domain: KAGVTQTPRYLIKTRGQQVTLSCSPISGHRSVSWYQQTPGQGLQFLFEYFSETQRNKGNFPGRFSGRQFSNSRSEMNVSTLELGDSALYLCASSKDRGWEQYFGPGTRLTVT.

The V and J genes are TRBV6-6 and TRBJ2-3; TRBD2 agrees at 16 bases. The V segment lost 6 bases and the J segment 11 bases; nucleotides outside the gene matches: 8. In germline, CDR1 is MNHNY, CDR2 SVGAGI (reference sequence). The CDR3 is made up of 15 amino acids. DNA for the CDR3: TGTGCCAGCAGCTACGGGACTAGCGGGGGGGCCGGGCAGTATTTT. It codes for CASSYGTSGGAGQYF.

The chain is built from TRBV6-5 and TRBJ2-1, with D possibly called TRBD1 or TRBD2 (5 bases each). The V and J ends lost 7 bases and 8 bases respectively, with 15 bases between them. Germline V CDR1 and CDR2: MNHEY, SVGAGI. This CDR3 spans 13 amino acids. CDR3 in amino acids: CASNRDPSHEQFF. Here the CDR3 DNA reads TGTGCCAGCAACCGGGACCCTTCACATGAGCAGTTCTTC.

The chain joins TRBV30 to TRBJ2-2, with D tentatively TRBD1 (6 bases). Germline V CDR1 and CDR2: GTSNPN, SVGIG (reference sequence). There are 14 residues in the CDR3. Trimming left V 3 bases short and J 4 bases short, with 12 bases between. The CDR3 reads CAWSSLGGTGELFF. CDR3 in DNA: TGTGCCTGGAGCTCACTAGGGGGCACCGGGGAGCTGTTTTTT.

The V gene is TRBV5-1, the J gene TRBJ1-2; unclear D gene. V lost 0 bases, J lost 0 bases, and 9 bases lay in between. This CDR3 has 15 amino acids. Germline CDR1 and CDR2: SGHRS and YFSETQ. The CDR3 spells CASSLGSVTNYGYTF. In DNA, the CDR3 is TGCGCCAGCAGCTTGGGGTCCGTTACTAACTATGGCTACACCTTC.

The chain is built from TRBV7-8 and TRBJ2-7; D perhaps matches TRBD1 (5 bases). The CDR3 consists of 15 residues. V was cut by 5 bases and J by 0 bases, with 14 bases left in between. CDR1 and CDR2 (germline): SGHVS, FQNEAQ. The CDR3 bases are TGTGCCAGCAGCATAGGGGCACAAAGCTCCTACGAGCAGTACTTC. It yields the protein CASSIGAQSSYEQYF.

The gene calls are TRBV3-1 and TRBJ1-2; D gene unclear. Between the trimmed V and J ends, which lost 1 base and 8 bases, there was a span of 14 bases. The germline gives CDR1 LGHDT, CDR2 YNNKEL (reference sequence). The length of the CDR3 is 14 residues. CDR3 sequence: CASSQVGPLSGYTF. The DNA for the CDR3 is TGTGCCAGCAGCCAAGTTGGGCCTCTGTCGGGCTACACCTTC.

This sequence joins TRBV3-1 and TRBJ1-1; D gene ambiguous. The CDR3 runs 13 residues. The V end was cut by 4 bases, the J end by 4 bases, with 10 bases between. Germline V gives CDR1 LGHDT, CDR2 YNNKEL (reference sequence). The CDR3 bases are TGTGCCAGCAGCCTTCTCTTGGGCACTGAAGCTTTCTTT. This codes for CASSLLLGTEAFF.

This chain uses TRBV6-5 with TRBJ2-4; D not certain. This CDR3 comprises 17 residues. Germline CDR1 reads MNHEY; CDR2 reads SVGAGI. Trimming cost V 0 bases and J 0 bases, with 12 bases left between them. The DNA of the CDR3 is TGTGCCAGCAGTTACTCCGACGGATTCCTAGCCAAAAACATTCAGTACTTC. This sequence encodes CASSYSDGFLAKNIQYF.

J is TRBJ2-1 and V is TRBV2; D ambiguous. With 6 bases removed from V and 0 bases from J, the gap between germline ends came to 24 bases. The CDR3 consists of 19 residues. Germline V gene data show CDR1 as SNHLY and CDR2 as FYNNEI. This CDR3 reads CASSEAGSTIPSSYNEQFF. The DNA for the CDR3 is TGTGCCAGCAGCGAGGCCGGGTCCACTATACCGAGCTCCTACAATGAGCAGTTCTTC. The full variable domain, its missing parts supplied by reference TRBV2 and TRBJ2-1, is EPEVTQTPSHQVTQMGQEVILRCVPISNHLYFYWYRQILGQKVEFLVSFYNNEISEKSEIFDDQFSVERPDGSNFTLKIRSTKLEDSAMYFCASSEAGSTIPSSYNEQFFGPGTRLTVL.

The chain carries TRBV6-5 and TRBJ2-7, with 8 bases identical to TRBD1. The CDR3 is 13 amino acids. The V gene end was trimmed by 7 bases and the J gene end by 1 base; junction bases not matched to a gene: 3. Germline values: CDR1 MNHEY, CDR2 SVGAGI. The CDR3 sequence: CASTRTGSYEQYF. The DNA for the CDR3 is TGTGCCAGCACTAGGACAGGGTCCTACGAGCAGTACTTC.

The genes are TRBV11-1 and TRBJ1-1, with D uncertain. The V gene's germline CDR1 is SGHAT and CDR2 FQDESV (reference sequence). The CDR3 contains 14 residues. V was clipped by 3 bases and J by 4 bases, with 12 bases between them. CDR3 in amino acids: CASSFSRRGTEAFF. The CDR3 DNA is TGTGCCAGCAGCTTTTCAAGGCGGGGCACTGAAGCTTTCTTT.

This clonotype appeared once. J is TRBJ2-3 and V is TRBV18, with D unclear. The CDR3 has 16 residues. Germline V gene lookup returns CDR1 KGHSH and CDR2 LQKENI. The V end was cut by 3 bases, the J end by 7 bases, with 20 bases between. CDR3 nucleotide sequence: TGTGCCAGCTCACCGACCAAGGCCGTCGCACCCTATACGCAGTATTTT. Its translation: CASSPTKAVAPYTQYF.

Only one count was recorded for this clonotype. The chain employs TRBV5-6 and TRBJ1-1; 7 bases agree with TRBD1. The germline V gene encodes CDR1 SGHDT and CDR2 YYEEEE. This CDR3 region has 15 residues. V was clipped by 2 bases and J by 1 base; unmatched bases: 5. The chain's CDR3 is CASSLGDSRNTEAFF. The CDR3 bases are TGTGCCAGCAGCTTAGGGGACAGTCGGAACACTGAAGCTTTCTTT.

This clonotype was counted once. The chain links TRBV29-1 to TRBJ1-1; the D is unclear. The CDR3 contains 14 residues. V was shortened by 4 bases and J by 7 bases, with 19 bases between the two germline ends. Germline lookup yields CDR1 SQVTM and CDR2 ANQGSEA. CDR3 region: CSVARNTIKNEAFF. The CDR3 DNA sequence: TGCAGCGTTGCGCGGAATACCATCAAAAATGAAGCTTTCTTT.

V and J are TRBV29-1 and TRBJ2-2; no clear D. The germline V gene encodes CDR1 SQVTM and CDR2 ANQGSEA. V lost 4 bases and J lost 1, with 10 bases in between. This CDR3 has 14 amino acids. CDR3 sequence reads: CSVVTMKNTGELFF. As DNA, the CDR3 is TGCAGCGTTGTGACCATGAAGAACACCGGGGAGCTGTTTTTT.

DNA for the CDR3: TGTGCCAGCAGCTTAAACGCGGTAGGAATCCCAGATACGCAGTATTTT. Translating gives CASSLNAVGIPDTQYF. This rearrangement joins TRBV11-2 to TRBJ2-3; no reliable D call. This CDR3 spans 16 amino acids. V lost 2 bases to trimming and J lost 4 bases, with 16 bases between them. The germline CDR1 and CDR2 sequences are SGHAT and FQNNGV.

The V call is TRBV29-1, the J call TRBJ2-1, with 9 bases lining up with TRBD1. The V and J ends lost 0 bases and 6 bases, in that order; junction bases with no gene match: 0. This CDR3 contains 13 residues. CDR1 SQVTM and CDR2 ANQGSEA come from the germline V gene. The CDR3 loop reads CSVEETGGNEQFF. The DNA for the CDR3 is TGCAGCGTTGAAGAGACAGGGGGCAATGAGCAGTTCTTC.

J is TRBJ1-5 and V is TRBV30, with a possible D match to TRBD1 (5 bases). The CDR3 contains 14 residues. CDR1 is GTSNPN, CDR2 SVGIG, per germline (reference sequence). The V end lost 3 bases, the J end lost 5 bases, and 14 bases lay between the germline ends. CDR3 nucleotides: TGTGCCTGGAGCCCGGGGGGGTCCCATCAGCCCCAGCATTTT. Translation: CAWSPGGSHQPQHF.

V gene TRBV7-9 combines with J gene TRBJ2-5, with 9 bases lining up with TRBD2. Germline CDR1 SEHNR, CDR2 FQNEAQ (reference sequence). The V segment lost 4 bases and the J segment 5 bases; nucleotides outside the gene matches: 5. The CDR3 loop spans 14 amino acids. The CDR3 spells CASSSGLALETQYF. The DNA of the CDR3 is TGTGCCAGCAGCTCCGGACTAGCGCTTGAGACCCAGTACTTC.

V is TRBV6-5 and J is TRBJ1-4; no firm D call. The CDR3 contains 11 residues. Trimming stripped 2 bases from V and 7 bases from J, with 2 bases between. Per the germline V gene, CDR1 is MNHEY and CDR2 is SVGAGI. The CDR3 reads CASSYGEKLFF. The CDR3 DNA is TGTGCCAGCAGTTACGGTGAAAAACTGTTTTTT.

The rearrangement joins TRBV5-1 to TRBJ2-4, with a weak D call TRBD2 (5 bases). The germline V gene has CDR1 SGHRS and CDR2 YFSETQ. The CDR3 consists of 15 residues. The V gene lost 0 bases and the J gene lost 9 bases, with 16 bases spanning the gap. This CDR3 reads CASSLVVGGESIQYF. The DNA of the CDR3 is TGCGCCAGCAGCTTGGTGGTAGGTGGGGAGAGCATTCAGTACTTC. Supplemented by reference TRBV5-1 and TRBJ2-4, the full variable domain reads KAGVTQTPRYLIKTRGQQVTLSCSPISGHRSVSWYQQTPGQGLQFLFEYFSETQRNKGNFPGRFSGRQFSNSRSEMNVSTLELGDSALYLCASSLVVGGESIQYFGAGTRLSVL.

The V gene is TRBV6-2 or TRBV6-3, the J gene TRBJ1-5, with D possibly matching TRBD1 (5 bases). Germline CDR1 is MNHEY and CDR2 is SVGEGT. This CDR3 region has 16 residues. Trimming stripped 5 bases from V and 5 bases from J, with 19 bases between. The CDR3 nucleotides read TGTGCCAGCAGTGTAAGAAGTGGGGGATTCTATCAGCCCCAGCATTTT. Protein: CASSVRSGGFYQPQHF.

The rearrangement uses TRBV14 and TRBJ1-6; possibly TRBD1 for D (6 bases). The germline gives CDR1 SGHDN, CDR2 FVKESK. The ends were cut back, 0 bases at V and 17 bases at J, with 14 bases in the middle. The CDR3 sequence is 13 residues long. This chain's CDR3 is CASSQDGSQGIHF. Here the CDR3 DNA reads TGTGCCAGCAGCCAAGATGGGAGCCAGGGGATCCACTTT. Full variable domain (remainder filled in from reference TRBV14 and TRBJ1-6): EAGVTQFPSHSVIEKGQTVTLRCDPISGHDNLYWYRRVMGKEIKFLLHFVKESKQDESGMPNNRFLAERTGGTYSTLKVQPAELEDSGVYFCASSQDGSQGIHFGNGTRLTVT.

The genes are TRBV12-3 or TRBV12-4 and TRBJ2-5; 8 nucleotides match TRBD1. CDR3 length: 14 residues. V gave up 7 bases and J gave up 7 bases; unmatched junction bases: 11. This CDR3 reads CASTRQGTIWTQYF. Here the CDR3 DNA reads TGTGCCAGCACCCGACAGGGGACCATTTGGACCCAGTACTTC.